This T cell receptor (beta chain) appears in the sequencing data of a study of OX40 agonist ivuxolimab in advanced cancers. Looking at the study overall: Patients assigned to dose escalation were diagnosed with hepatocellular carcinoma, melanoma, renal cell or head and neck cancer. Cohort: 65% to 90% men, mean age approximately 60, aged roughly 23 to 90.

Germline V lookup: CDR1 SNHLY, CDR2 FYNNEI. Trimming removed 6 bases from V and 1 base from J; junction bases left unmatched: 8. This CDR3 comprises 15 residues. Sequenced by immunoSEQ multiplex PCR; TCRdb stores in-frame clones only, minus some. The sample yields more than 70,000 clones, approximately 89% seen once. The material was CD4+ or CD8+ T cells sorted from blood, obtained in a trial of the OX40 agonist ivuxolimab. The chain joins TRBV2 to TRBJ1-1; TRBD1 agrees at 7 bases. The TCR originated in an adult with an advanced solid tumor such as melanoma, head and neck, liver or kidney cancer. CDR3 nucleotide sequence: TGTGCCAGCAGATTCCCCGGGACAGAGAACACTGAAGCTTTCTTT. The encoded protein is CASRFPGTENTEAFF.